The next 26 T cell receptor beta chains were all read from a single sample in a study of post-analysis software for immune sequencing data. The study's findings and limits: TRBV5-6, TRBV5-1 and TRBV20-1 were among roughly 5 TRBV segments more frequent in patients than controls.

Every TCR beta cDNA library bore unique molecular identifiers. One entry per CDR3 protein results from TCRdb running MiXCR on the PCR reads. This table has more than 350,000 distinct CDR3 sequences, 30% to 45% appearing once. Their antigen targets remain unknown. Sequencing used blood. The receptors here all came from a girl aged 2 to 10 with multiple sclerosis.

This clonotype was counted a few times. The V and J genes are TRBV5-1 and TRBJ2-6; D is unclear. CDR1 is SGHRS, CDR2 YFSETQ, per germline. The germline V and J ends were trimmed by 0 bases and 0 bases, with 16 bases remaining between them. CDR3 length equals 19 residues. DNA of the CDR3: TGCGCCAGCAGCTTGGCGGGCCCCTTTACGCTCTCTGGGGCCAACGTCCTGACTTTC. Translating gives CASSLAGPFTLSGANVLTF.

The CDR3 DNA reads TGTGCCAGCAGCTTAGGGACTAGCGGGAGGGTCAGCGATGAGCAGTTCTTC. Its protein product is CASSLGTSGRVSDEQFF. The J gene is TRBJ2-1, the V gene TRBV7-8; 15 nucleotides agree with TRBD2. Germline CDR1 and CDR2: SGHVS and FQNEAQ. This CDR3 region has 17 residues. V lost 1 base and J lost 8; bases outside the gene matches: 6.

The chain recombines TRBV7-2 with TRBJ2-7; no clear D. Between the trimmed V and J ends, which lost 6 bases and 7 bases, there was a span of 19 bases. The CDR3 extends over 14 amino acids. Germline V gene lookup returns CDR1 SGHTA and CDR2 FQGNSA. Here the CDR3 reads CASRIDGVAFEQYF. As DNA, the CDR3 is TGTGCCAGCAGGATAGACGGCGTCGCGTTTGAGCAGTACTTC. Variable domain in full (rest from reference TRBV7-2 and TRBJ2-7): GAGVSQSPSNKVTEKGKDVELRCDPISGHTALYWYRQSLGQGLEFLIYFQGNSAPDKSGLPSDRFSAERTGGSVSTLTIQRTQQEDSAVYLCASRIDGVAFEQYFGPGTRLTVT.

This clonotype was counted only a few times. The V gene is TRBV6-5, the J gene TRBJ1-2; the D gene is possibly TRBD1 (6 bases). Trimming pared 4 bases from V and 6 bases from J, leaving 12 bases between. The length of the CDR3 is 13 residues. CDR1 and CDR2 from the germline V gene are MNHEY and SVGAGI. The CDR3, as DNA: TGTGCCAGCAGTTTTGGGGGCTCCGATGGCTACACCTTC. It is translated as CASSFGGSDGYTF.

This clonotype turned up a few times. The V and J genes are TRBV28 and TRBJ1-2, with a weak D call TRBD1 (6 bases). Deletions cut 8 bases from V and 2 bases from J, with 15 bases between. This CDR3 is built from 14 residues. The germline CDR1 and CDR2 sequences are MDHEN and SYDVKM. Here the CDR3 DNA reads TGTGCCAGCGTGCCGGGACAAAAAAACTATGGCTACACCTTC. Translated, it gives CASVPGQKNYGYTF.

This clonotype was detected a few times. The chain has TRBV7-6 and TRBJ2-3; no clear D. The CDR3 runs to 13 residues. V gave up 1 base and J gave up 8 bases, with 10 bases separating them. The V gene's germline CDR1 is SGHVS and CDR2 FNYEAQ. CDR3 residues: CASSLGTTSTQYF. In nucleotides, the CDR3 is TGTGCCAGCAGCTTAGGAACCACGTCTACGCAGTATTTT. Full variable domain (missing parts from reference TRBV7-6 and TRBJ2-3): GAGVSQSPRYKVTKRGQDVALRCDPISGHVSLYWYRQALGQGPEFLTYFNYEAQQDKSGLPNDRFSAERPEGSISTLTIQRTEQRDSAMYRCASSLGTTSTQYFGPGTRLTVL.

In its sample, this clonotype was seen a few times. The chain uses TRBV25-1 and TRBJ1-5; no reliable D call. CDR3 size: 13 residues. The germline V and J ends were trimmed by 3 bases and 4 bases, with 7 bases remaining between them. CDR1 and CDR2 (germline): MGHDK, SYGVNS. The CDR3: CASSDWSNQPQHF. CDR3 DNA sequence: TGTGCCAGCAGTGATTGGTCAAATCAGCCCCAGCATTTT.

Many counts were recorded for this clonotype. The CDR3: CSARETSGSREQYF. The CDR3 bases are TGCAGTGCTAGAGAGACTAGCGGGAGTAGGGAGCAGTACTTC. The chain uses TRBV20-1 and TRBJ2-7; 12 bases are shared with TRBD2. With 0 bases clipped from V and 7 bases from J, the junction kept 4 bases outside the gene matches. The CDR3 length is 14 residues. Germline V gene data show CDR1 as DFQATT and CDR2 as SNEGSKA (reference sequence).

This sequence joins TRBV5-5 and TRBJ1-1, with 7 bases aligning to TRBD1. The J segment lost 3 bases and the V segment lost 0 bases, leaving 2 bases of the junction unmatched. The CDR3 runs 14 residues. Per germline, CDR1 SGHKS and CDR2 YYEKEE (reference sequence). The CDR3 protein is CASSLVRGDTEAFF. The CDR3 DNA reads as TGTGCCAGCAGCTTGGTCAGGGGGGACACTGAAGCTTTCTTT.

V is TRBV9 and J is TRBJ1-1, with TRBD1 matching over 12 bases. This CDR3 has 17 residues. Unmatched junction bases numbered 8, after V lost 2 bases and J lost 3 bases. Germline assignment: CDR1 SGDLS and CDR2 YYNGEE. The DNA for the CDR3 is TGTGCCAGCAGCGTTTTGGGACAGGGGGCTAAGGACACTGAAGCTTTCTTT. Protein product: CASSVLGQGAKDTEAFF.

This clonotype has a handful of counts. V and J are TRBV5-1 and TRBJ2-7; 7 bases align to TRBD1. V lost 3 bases, J lost 0 bases, and 9 bases stayed unmatched. Germline V gene data show CDR1 as SGHRS and CDR2 as YFSETQ. The CDR3 has 16 amino acids. CDR3: CASSYTPGTVSYEQYF. The CDR3 nucleotides are TGCGCCAGCAGCTATACACCCGGGACAGTCTCCTACGAGCAGTACTTC.

This clonotype has just a few counts. The gene calls are TRBV20-1 and TRBJ2-1; 10 nucleotides agree with TRBD2. Looked up from germline, CDR1 is DFQATT and CDR2 is SNEGSKA (reference sequence). V shed 5 bases, J shed 2 bases, and the junction held 6 bases outside the gene matches. The CDR3 totals 15 residues. The CDR3 is CSAPGTSAAYNEQFF. In DNA, the CDR3 is TGCAGTGCTCCCGGGACTAGCGCCGCCTACAATGAGCAGTTCTTC.

The chain couples TRBV5-5 to TRBJ1-1; perhaps TRBD1 as D (5 bases). The V gene's germline CDR1 is SGHKS and CDR2 YYEKEE (reference sequence). V gave up 4 bases and J gave up 2 bases, with 15 bases separating them. This CDR3 contains 15 residues. The CDR3 DNA is TGTGCCAGCAGCCCCACCCGACAGCCCAACACTGAAGCTTTCTTT. Its protein product is CASSPTRQPNTEAFF.

The chain joins TRBV7-8 to TRBJ1-1; 7 bases fit TRBD1. Germline CDR1 and CDR2: SGHVS and FQNEAQ. V was clipped by 6 bases and J by 3 bases; unmatched bases: 7. This CDR3 is 14 amino acids long. The CDR3 DNA is TGTGCCAGCAGAACCGCAGGGGGGTACACTGAAGCTTTCTTT. The encoded protein is CASRTAGGYTEAFF.

The chain carries TRBV7-2 and TRBJ2-1, with 16 bases matching TRBD2. The CDR3 has 20 residues. Germline V lookup: CDR1 SGHTA, CDR2 FQGNSA. V was clipped by 5 bases and J by 5 bases; unmatched bases: 15. In nucleotides, the CDR3 is TGTGCCAGCAGCGACCCGGGACTAGCGGGAGGGTTCAATCAGAACAATGAGCAGTTCTTC. Translated: CASSDPGLAGGFNQNNEQFF.

The chain carries TRBV7-2 and TRBJ1-4; a possible D gene is TRBD1 (5 bases). Germline V CDR1 and CDR2: SGHTA, FQGNSA. This CDR3 comprises 13 residues. V was shortened by 0 bases and J by 7 bases, with 6 bases between the two germline ends. The CDR3 sequence is CASSLARAEKLFF. The CDR3 coding sequence is TGTGCCAGCAGCTTAGCCAGGGCTGAAAAACTGTTTTTT.

The chain is built from TRBV29-1 and TRBJ2-3; D possibly corresponds to TRBD2 (6 bases). The V gene lost 6 bases and the J gene lost 4 bases, with 11 bases spanning the gap. Per the germline V gene, CDR1 is SQVTM and CDR2 is ANQGSEA. The CDR3 loop spans 12 amino acids. CDR3 nucleotide sequence: TGCAGCGTCGACGGGGGTCCAGATACGCAGTATTTT. It yields the protein CSVDGGPDTQYF.

This clonotype was observed a few times. J is TRBJ1-2 and V is TRBV6-5; no clear D gene. This CDR3 is 14 amino acids long. Germline assignment: CDR1 MNHEY and CDR2 SVGAGI. Trimming stripped 6 bases from V and 2 bases from J, with 13 bases between. This chain's CDR3 is CASSTGVPNYGYTF. The DNA of the CDR3 is TGTGCCAGCAGCACGGGTGTCCCCAACTATGGCTACACCTTC.

The rearrangement links TRBV9 to TRBJ2-2, with 9 positions matching TRBD2. CDR3 length equals 16 residues. Trimming at V came to 3 bases and at J to 4 bases, leaving 7 bases not matched to a gene. CDR1 and CDR2 (germline): SGDLS, YYNGEE. CDR3 in amino acids: CASSAGGTSLTGELFF. DNA of the CDR3: TGTGCCAGCAGCGCCGGGGGGACTAGCCTCACCGGGGAGCTGTTTTTT.

This clonotype has a handful of counts. The J gene is TRBJ2-5, the V gene TRBV9; D remains ambiguous. The J call is doubtful: the DNA matches TRBJ2-7 better. This CDR3 spans 13 amino acids. Germline assignment: CDR1 SGDLS and CDR2 YYNGEE. CDR3 amino acids: CASSLSSFDEQYF. The CDR3, as DNA: TGTGCCAGCAGTCTTTCCTCCTTCGACGAGCAGTACTTC.

The sample holds a few counts of this clonotype. The chain couples TRBV20-1 to TRBJ1-5, with 8 bases identical to TRBD1. Trimming took 6 bases from V and 0 from J; bases not matched to a gene: 19. The germline V gene has CDR1 DFQATT and CDR2 SNEGSKA (reference sequence). The CDR3 spans 19 residues. The CDR3 bases are TGCAGTGCCTACGGACAGGGTTTAGCCGGTGCCTATAGCAATCAGCCCCAGCATTTT. It translates to CSAYGQGLAGAYSNQPQHF.

The gene calls are TRBV3-1 and TRBJ1-2; possible D gene TRBD1, 6 bases. This CDR3 is 14 amino acids long. V lost 3 bases to trimming and J lost 4 bases, with 12 bases between them. Looked up from germline, CDR1 is LGHDT and CDR2 is YNNKEL (reference sequence). The CDR3 loop reads CASSQTRQVYGYTF. The CDR3 nucleotides read TGTGCCAGCAGCCAGACGCGACAGGTCTATGGCTACACCTTC.

This clonotype has only a few counts. The chain combines TRBV12-3 or TRBV12-4 with TRBJ2-7; the D gene is possibly TRBD1 (6 bases). Deletions cut 6 bases from V and 3 bases from J, with 12 bases between. The CDR3 length is 13 residues. The CDR3 sequence: CASSLGQHYEQYF. DNA of the CDR3: TGTGCCAGCAGCCTAGGACAGCACTACGAGCAGTACTTC.

This clonotype occurred a few times. The chain couples TRBV4-2 to TRBJ1-4; D is ambiguous. Germline CDR1 is LGHNA and CDR2 is YNFKEQ. V lost 2 bases, J lost 6 bases, and 7 bases lay in between. The CDR3 runs 13 residues. This chain's CDR3 is CASSQQRDEKLFF. The CDR3 DNA reads as TGTGCCAGCAGCCAACAGAGGGATGAAAAACTGTTTTTT.

The V and J genes are TRBV28 and TRBJ2-3; no definite D call. Trimming left V 3 bases short and J 11 bases short, with 9 bases between. The CDR3 is made up of 11 amino acids. CDR1 MDHEN and CDR2 SYDVKM come from the germline V gene. The CDR3 protein is CASSFMAGQYF. The CDR3 nucleotides read TGTGCCAGCAGTTTCATGGCAGGGCAGTATTTT.

Worth noting for this clonotype: At one boundary the junction diverges from the germline segment, which might be a read error. The chain is built from TRBV15 and TRBJ2-1; unclear D gene. CDR1 is LNHNV and CDR2 is YYDKDF in the germline V gene (reference sequence). This CDR3 has 15 residues. In nucleotides, the CDR3 is TGTGCCACCAGCAAGGCGTTGAGCTCCTGCAATGAGCAGTTCTTC. Its translation is CATSKALSSCNEQFF.